A selection of T cell receptor beta chains follows, all from one sample in a study of T-cell memory formation after mild COVID-19. TCRdb re-derived calls from the 5' RACE reads in MiXCR, one entry per CDR3 protein. The table has fewer than 250,000 distinct CDR3 sequences, 15% seen once. The specimen sequenced was PBMCs or a T cell subset sorted from them (not recorded which). These receptors all stem from an adult woman who had mild COVID-19 (a few samples of this study predate the infection). Cell type and time point are not known. Both conserved end residues are part of each CDR3. D genes are given only for firm matches. Size is omitted from some rows. Given values are once, few, many or a class for expanded clones.

V gene	J gene	D gene	clone size	CDR3 DNA	CDR3 protein
TRBV6-5	TRBJ1-1	.	.	TGTGCCAGCAGTCCGCGGGAAGGCACTGAAGCTTTCTTT	CASSPREGTEAFF
TRBV12-3/TRBV12-4	TRBJ1-2	.	few	TGTGCCAGCAGTACAGGGAGCGGCTACACCTTC	CASSTGSGYTF
TRBV12-3/TRBV12-4	TRBJ1-4	.	.	TGTGCCAGCAGTTTGAGGGTGGCTAATGAAAAACTGTTTTTT	CASSLRVANEKLFF
TRBV10-3	TRBJ1-1	.	.	TGTGCCACCAATCTCCAGTGGAACACTGAAGCTTTCTTT	CATNLQWNTEAFF
TRBV28	TRBJ1-2	.	many	TGTGCCAGCAGTTCAACCCCAGCTAACTATGGCTACACCTTC	CASSSTPANYGYTF
TRBV5-6	TRBJ1-2	TRBD1	.	TGTGCCAGCAGTTCCGGCGGGACAGCGCACTATGGCTACACCTTC	CASSSGGTAHYGYTF
TRBV2	TRBJ1-5	.	few	TGTGCCAGCAGTGAATACAGGACCCAGCCCCAGCATTTT	CASSEYRTQPQHF
TRBV7-2	TRBJ2-2	TRBD1	.	TGTGCCAGCAGAGGACAGGGATACACCGGGGAGCTGTTTTTT	CASRGQGYTGELFF
TRBV29-1	TRBJ2-5	.	few	TGCAGCGTTGATAGGATGGGAGAGACCCAGTACTTC	CSVDRMGETQYF
TRBV5-1	TRBJ1-1	TRBD1	few	TGCGCCAGCAGCCCCTCAGGGGGCTCGAACACTGAAGCTTTCTTT	CASSPSGGSNTEAFF
TRBV2	TRBJ2-4	TRBD1	few	TGTGCCAGCACGAAGGGACAGCATGGGGACATTCAGTACTTC	CASTKGQHGDIQYF
TRBV2	TRBJ1-1	.	.	TGTGCCAGCAGGGAGGGAGGGCCTGAAGCTTTCTTT	CASREGGPEAFF
TRBV19	TRBJ1-5	.	few	TGTGCCAGTAGTATAGATCTTGGTGGCCCCCAGCATTTT	CASSIDLGGPQHF
TRBV14	TRBJ2-1	TRBD1	few	TGTGCCAGCAGCCATGTTCCGGGACAGGGAACCTACAATGAGCAGTTCTTC	CASSHVPGQGTYNEQFF
TRBV7-9	TRBJ2-7	TRBD1	.	TGTGCCAGCAGTTTACAGGGGATCGGTTACGAGCAGTACTTC	CASSLQGIGYEQYF
TRBV12-3/TRBV12-4	TRBJ2-5	.	.	TGTGCCAGCAGCCTAGACAGAAAAGAGACCCAGTACTTC	CASSLDRKETQYF
TRBV7-2	TRBJ2-2	.	.	TGTGCAGAGAGGGGCGGGGAGCTGTTTTTT	CAERGGELFF
TRBV2	TRBJ1-3	.	.	TGTGCCAGCAGACTACTCAGGGCCGCGGGAGGAAACACCATATATTTT	CASRLLRAAGGNTIYF
TRBV4-1	TRBJ1-5	.	many	TGCGCCAGCAGCCAAGAGGGGGACCGGGCTCGGGCCAATCAGCCCCAGCATTTT	CASSQEGDRARANQPQHF
TRBV5-5	TRBJ1-5	.	.	TGTGCCAGCAGCTTGTTTGAGCAGAGCAATCAGCCCCAGCATTTT	CASSLFEQSNQPQHF
TRBV4-3	TRBJ2-2	.	.	TGCGCCAGCAGCCAGGGGATAGGGTTAAGCACCGGGGAGCTGTTTTTT	CASSQGIGLSTGELFF
TRBV6-6	TRBJ1-3	.	.	TGTGCCAGCACCCTTCGGCCGGAATACACCATATATTTT	CASTLRPEYTIYF
TRBV20-1	TRBJ2-1	.	.	TGCAGTGCTAGACCCGGGACACGTTCCAATGAGCAGTTCTTC	CSARPGTRSNEQFF
TRBV29-1	TRBJ2-7	.	few	TGCAGCGTTGAGCAGGGCCAGGGTCGATTCTACGAGCAGTACTTC	CSVEQGQGRFYEQYF
TRBV5-1	TRBJ2-5	.	many	TGCGCCAGCAGCTTGGGAGGCGGGGAGACCCAGTACTTC	CASSLGGGETQYF
TRBV18	TRBJ2-4	.	many	TGTGCCAGCTCACCACTGGGACCTCAAGCAGCCAAAAACATTCAGTACTTC	CASSPLGPQAAKNIQYF
TRBV18	TRBJ2-2	.	few	TGTGCCAGCTCACCAGGGGCAGGAAAGAACACCGGGGAGCTGTTTTTT	CASSPGAGKNTGELFF
TRBV29-1	TRBJ1-6	.	few	TGCAGCGTTTCCGTGACGGATAATTCACCCCTCCACTTT	CSVSVTDNSPLHF
TRBV25-1	TRBJ2-5	.	few	TGTGCCAGCAGTGTTGGGCCGGCGAGGGAACAAGAGACCCAGTACTTC	CASSVGPAREQETQYF
TRBV5-1	TRBJ2-5	TRBD2	few	TGCGCCAGCAGCTTGCCTCGGGGGAGCGGGGACCAAGAGACCCAGTACTTC	CASSLPRGSGDQETQYF
TRBV3-1	TRBJ2-3	.	few	TGTGCCAGCAGCCAAGTTAACCGGGCGGCTACGCAGTATTTT	CASSQVNRAATQYF
TRBV7-9	TRBJ1-4	.	.	TGTGCCAGCAGCTACTCATCGAGTAATGAAAAACTGTTTTTT	CASSYSSSNEKLFF
TRBV4-1	TRBJ2-2	TRBD2	few	TGCGCCAGCAGCCTAGCGGGGGACACCGGGGAGCTGTTTTTT	CASSLAGDTGELFF
TRBV15	TRBJ2-3	.	.	TGTGCCACCAGCAGTGTCCGGAGTACGCAGTATTTT	CATSSVRSTQYF
TRBV12-3/TRBV12-4	TRBJ2-7	.	many	TGTGCCAGCAGTTTTTCCCACTCCTACGAGCAGTACTTC	CASSFSHSYEQYF
TRBV7-8	TRBJ1-2	.	few	TGTGCCAGCAGCCCGTCCGGGGTTGAGAGTGGCTACACCTTC	CASSPSGVESGYTF
TRBV27	TRBJ1-1	.	few	TGTGCCAGCAGTACGCCCTCGACAGCGAACACTGAAGCTTTCTTT	CASSTPSTANTEAFF
TRBV7-2	TRBJ2-5	.	few	TGTGCCAGCAGCTCCATACCGGGCCCCAGAATGTGGACCCAGTACTTC	CASSSIPGPRMWTQYF
TRBV4-1	TRBJ1-5	.	few	TGCGCCAGCAGCCAGAGGGCCCTCTCCCTGAATCCCCAGCATTTT	CASSQRALSLNPQHF
TRBV9	TRBJ1-2	TRBD1	.	TGTGCCAGCAGCTCGGGACAGGGGGATGGCTACACCTTC	CASSSGQGDGYTF